The rows below give T cell receptor beta chains drawn from one sample of a study of blood T cell repertoires in COVID-19. Profiling relied on immunoSEQ multiplex PCR, and the TCRdb table lists in-frame clones only, not all of them. The data show 150,000 to 200,000 clones, roughly 70% seen once. The specimen sequenced was peripheral blood. The receptors here all came from a woman aged 80 or over with acute or convalescent COVID-19. Each CDR3 is given with its conserved first and last residue. Fields, in order: V gene, D gene, J gene, clone size, CDR3 DNA, CDR3 protein. D genes are given only for firm matches. Clone size, where shown, is once, few, many, or a class for clones that have expanded.

V gene: TRBV12-5; D gene: NA; J gene: TRBJ2-2; clone size: NA; CDR3 DNA: TGTGCTAGTGGTTTGGTAGCGGGTCTCACCGGGGAGCTGTTTTTT; CDR3 protein: CASGLVAGLTGELFF
V gene: TRBV11-3; D gene: NA; J gene: TRBJ2-3; clone size: NA; CDR3 DNA: TGTGCCAGCAGCCAAGACAGGAGCACAGATACGCAGTATTTT; CDR3 protein: CASSQDRSTDTQYF
V gene: TRBV10-3; D gene: TRBD1; J gene: TRBJ1-3; clone size: NA; CDR3 DNA: TGTGCCATCACGACAGGGGGTGGAAACACCATATATTTT; CDR3 protein: CAITTGGGNTIYF
V gene: TRBV10-2; D gene: TRBD1; J gene: TRBJ2-4; clone size: NA; CDR3 DNA: TGCGCCAGCAGTGCGGTCCAGGGACAGCTAGCCAAAAACATTCAGTACTTC; CDR3 protein: CASSAVQGQLAKNIQYF
V gene: TRBV5-4; D gene: TRBD1; J gene: TRBJ1-6; clone size: NA; CDR3 DNA: TGTGCCAGCAGCTGGGACAGGGCTAATTCACCCCTCCACTTT; CDR3 protein: CASSWDRANSPLHF
V gene: TRBV2; D gene: TRBD2; J gene: TRBJ2-7; clone size: NA; CDR3 DNA: TGTGCCAGCACTTTACTAGCGGGAGTTGCCAGCGAGCAGTACTTC; CDR3 protein: CASTLLAGVASEQYF
V gene: TRBV4-2; D gene: NA; J gene: TRBJ1-4; clone size: NA; CDR3 DNA: TGTGCCAGCAGCCAAGGGACTAGGGGGAATGAAAAACTGTTTTTT; CDR3 protein: CASSQGTRGNEKLFF
V gene: TRBV5-4; D gene: NA; J gene: TRBJ2-7; clone size: NA; CDR3 DNA: TGTGCCAGCAGCGCCCCATCGGGGCAGTACTTC; CDR3 protein: CASSAPSGQYF
V gene: TRBV6-5; D gene: TRBD2; J gene: TRBJ2-3; clone size: NA; CDR3 DNA: TGTGCCAGCAGTTACAGCGGGGACCCTAGCACAGATACGCAGTATTTT; CDR3 protein: CASSYSGDPSTDTQYF
V gene: TRBV2; D gene: NA; J gene: TRBJ2-1; clone size: NA; CDR3 DNA: TGTGCCAGCAGTGTGCAGCGGGCCCCGAATAATGAGCAGTTCTTC; CDR3 protein: CASSVQRAPNNEQFF
V gene: TRBV27; D gene: NA; J gene: TRBJ2-1; clone size: NA; CDR3 DNA: TGTGCCAGCAGTTACGTTCAAGGGGTCTCCTACAATGAGCAGTTCTTC; CDR3 protein: CASSYVQGVSYNEQFF
V gene: TRBV5-1; D gene: NA; J gene: TRBJ2-7; clone size: few; CDR3 DNA: TGCGCCAGCAGCCCCTACGGGGGCGAGCAGTACTTC; CDR3 protein: CASSPYGGEQYF
V gene: TRBV5-4; D gene: NA; J gene: TRBJ1-2; clone size: NA; CDR3 DNA: TGTGCCAGCAGCTTGGACAGTCAAAGGGGCTACACCTTC; CDR3 protein: CASSLDSQRGYTF
V gene: TRBV7-2; D gene: NA; J gene: TRBJ1-6; clone size: NA; CDR3 DNA: TGTGCCAGCAGCTTAGAGGCGGGCCTTGTTGGATCACCCCTCCACTTT; CDR3 protein: CASSLEAGLVGSPLHF
V gene: TRBV18; D gene: TRBD2; J gene: TRBJ2-1; clone size: NA; CDR3 DNA: TGTGCCAGCTCAGTCGTCCCACTTGCTAGCGGGATATACAATGAGCAGTTCTTC; CDR3 protein: CASSVVPLASGIYNEQFF
V gene: TRBV11-1; D gene: TRBD2; J gene: TRBJ2-7; clone size: NA; CDR3 DNA: TGTGCCAGCAGCCACCGACTAGCGGAGTCCTACGAGCAGTACTTC; CDR3 protein: CASSHRLAESYEQYF
V gene: TRBV11-2; D gene: NA; J gene: TRBJ1-1; clone size: NA; CDR3 DNA: TGTGCCAGCAGCCCATCCGCGTGGGGCACGAACACTGAAGCTTTCTTT; CDR3 protein: CASSPSAWGTNTEAFF
V gene: TRBV11-2; D gene: NA; J gene: TRBJ1-2; clone size: NA; CDR3 DNA: TGTGCCAGCAGCTTATTTCTGGCGTCGGGTGGCTACACCTTC; CDR3 protein: CASSLFLASGGYTF
V gene: TRBV18; D gene: TRBD1; J gene: TRBJ1-1; clone size: NA; CDR3 DNA: TGTGCCAGCTCACAGGGACAGGGGGCGATGACTGAAGCTTTCTTT; CDR3 protein: CASSQGQGAMTEAFF